A single sample gave rise to the 9 T cell receptor beta chains below, sequenced in a study of blood T cells in healthy people across ages. A sample-barcoded 5' primer and a J-beta primer mix were used in a second PCR of roughly 7 to 11 cycles. TCRdb re-called the 5' RACE reads through MiXCR, storing one row per CDR3 protein. The sample carries about 1.6 million distinct CDR3 sequences, around 36% recorded once. The sequenced material came from blood. The origin of the receptors is a woman aged 25-40 years in good health.

V gene TRBV20-1 combines with J gene TRBJ1-6; no clear D. This CDR3 spans 18 amino acids. Germline-derived CDR1 and CDR2 are DFQATT and SNEGSKA (reference sequence). Trimming pared 3 bases from V and 9 bases from J, leaving 27 bases between. This CDR3 reads CSASVLSDGPRFGSPLHF. The CDR3 DNA follows: TGCAGTGCTAGTGTCTTGTCGGACGGGCCAAGGTTCGGTTCACCCCTCCACTTT.

This clonotype was detected only a few times. The chain has TRBV5-1 and TRBJ1-5; 7 bases align to TRBD1. Trimming cost V 1 base and J 0 bases; bases outside gene matches: 7. The CDR3 has 17 amino acids. The germline gives CDR1 SGHRS, CDR2 YFSETQ. CDR3 amino acids: CASSLRPTGYSNQPQHF. CDR3 DNA sequence: TGCGCCAGCAGCTTGAGGCCGACAGGGTATAGCAATCAGCCCCAGCATTTT.

The chain carries TRBV4-1 and TRBJ2-2; unclear D gene. This CDR3 has 15 residues. V was clipped by 1 base and J by 5 bases, with 11 bases between them. Germline values: CDR1 MGHRA, CDR2 YSYEKL. The CDR3 region is CASSQGAEGTGELFF. CDR3 DNA sequence: TGCGCCAGCAGCCAAGGGGCAGAAGGAACCGGGGAGCTGTTTTTT.

The chain uses TRBV18 and TRBJ2-3, with D perhaps TRBD2 (7 bases). The CDR3 sequence is 15 residues long. Per the germline V gene, CDR1 is KGHSH and CDR2 is LQKENI. V lost 4 bases to trimming and J lost 7 bases, with 18 bases between them. The CDR3 protein is CASSLAGDIGHTQYF. CDR3 coding DNA: TGTGCCAGCTCACTTGCGGGGGACATAGGACATACGCAGTATTTT.

A word on this clonotype: The junction differs from germline at one of its ends, possibly a read error. The V and J genes are TRBV7-9 and TRBJ2-5; TRBD2 matches at 12 bases. The germline V gene encodes CDR1 SEHNR and CDR2 FQNEAQ (reference sequence). The CDR3 runs to 16 residues. The CDR3 DNA sequence: TGTGCCAGCAGCTTTCTAGCGGGAGGGTACCAAGAGGCCCAGTACTTC. Amino acids: CASSFLAGGYQEAQYF.

The CDR3 nucleotides are TGTGCCAGCAGCCCGACAGCCTATAGCAATCAGCCCCAGCATTTT. This gives the protein CASSPTAYSNQPQHF. The chain has TRBV28 and TRBJ1-5; TRBD1 is a possible D gene (5 bases). CDR1 is MDHEN and CDR2 is SYDVKM in the germline V gene. The length of the CDR3 is 15 residues. V gave up 6 bases and J gave up 0 bases, with 12 bases separating them.

The gene calls are TRBV9 and TRBJ2-3; the D call may be TRBD1 or TRBD2 (6 bases each). The CDR3 is 15 residues long. V shed 2 bases and J shed 3 bases, with 13 bases lying between them. The V gene's germline CDR1 is SGDLS and CDR2 YYNGEE. The CDR3 nucleotides are TGTGCCAGCAGCGTGGAAGGGGGGCGTACAGATACGCAGTATTTT. Protein: CASSVEGGRTDTQYF.

This clonotype was detected a few times. The CDR3 reads CASSDSGTGTYEQYF. In nucleotides, the CDR3 is TGTGCCAGCAGTGACTCCGGGACAGGCACCTACGAGCAGTACTTC. The J gene is TRBJ2-7, the V gene TRBV6-1; 8 nucleotides match TRBD1. The CDR3 is 15 residues long. V dropped 3 bases and J dropped 2; count of bases not matched to a gene: 6. The germline V gene encodes CDR1 MNHNS and CDR2 SASEGT.

This clonotype was seen at least ten times. The chain joins TRBV28 to TRBJ2-7; D not certain. The CDR3 is made up of 11 amino acids. Trimming stripped 6 bases from V and 2 bases from J, with 5 bases between. CDR1 MDHEN and CDR2 SYDVKM come from the germline V gene. The CDR3 is CASSLTYEQYF. Here the CDR3 DNA reads TGTGCCAGCAGCTTGACCTACGAGCAGTACTTC.